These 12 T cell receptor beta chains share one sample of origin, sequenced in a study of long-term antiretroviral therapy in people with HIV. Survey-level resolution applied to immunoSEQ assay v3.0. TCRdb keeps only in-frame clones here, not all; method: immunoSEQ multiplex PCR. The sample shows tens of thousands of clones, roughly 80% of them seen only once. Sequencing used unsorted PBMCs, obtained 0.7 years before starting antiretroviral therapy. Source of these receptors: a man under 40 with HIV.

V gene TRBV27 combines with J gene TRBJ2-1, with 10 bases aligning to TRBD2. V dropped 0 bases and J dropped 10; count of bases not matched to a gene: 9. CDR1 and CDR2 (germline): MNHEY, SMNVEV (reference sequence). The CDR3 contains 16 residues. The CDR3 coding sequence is TGTGCCAGCAGTTTATCGGAGAGCGGGAGGGCCGGCGAGCAGTTCTTC. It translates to CASSLSESGRAGEQFF.

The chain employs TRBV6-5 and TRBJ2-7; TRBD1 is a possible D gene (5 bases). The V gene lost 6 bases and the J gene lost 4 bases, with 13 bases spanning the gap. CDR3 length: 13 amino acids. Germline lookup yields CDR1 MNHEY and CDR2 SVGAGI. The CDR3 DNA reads TGTGCCAGCAGACAGGCAGGCTGGTACGAGCAGTACTTC. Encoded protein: CASRQAGWYEQYF.

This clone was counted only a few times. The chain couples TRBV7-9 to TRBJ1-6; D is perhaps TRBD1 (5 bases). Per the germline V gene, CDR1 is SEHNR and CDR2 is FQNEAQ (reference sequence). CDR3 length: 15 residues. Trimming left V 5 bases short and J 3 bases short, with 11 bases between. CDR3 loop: CASSARGDYNSPLHF. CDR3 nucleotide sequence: TGTGCCAGCAGCGCCCGGGGCGACTATAATTCACCCCTCCACTTT.

This CDR3 reads CASSLRGTGANVLTF. CDR3 sequence (DNA): TGCGCCAGCAGCTTGAGAGGGACTGGGGCCAACGTCCTGACTTTC. The chain joins TRBV5-1 to TRBJ2-6; a weak D match, TRBD2 (5 bases). The CDR3 is 15 amino acids. Germline CDR1 SGHRS, CDR2 YFSETQ. Trimming took 1 base from V and 2 from J, leaving 7 bases between them.

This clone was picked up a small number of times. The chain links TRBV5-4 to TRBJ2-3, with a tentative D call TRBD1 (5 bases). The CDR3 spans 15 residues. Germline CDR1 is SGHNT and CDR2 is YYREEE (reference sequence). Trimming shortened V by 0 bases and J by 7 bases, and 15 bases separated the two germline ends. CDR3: CASSLGRAGFNTQYF. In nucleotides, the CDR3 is TGTGCCAGCAGCTTGGGCAGAGCAGGGTTCAATACGCAGTATTTT.

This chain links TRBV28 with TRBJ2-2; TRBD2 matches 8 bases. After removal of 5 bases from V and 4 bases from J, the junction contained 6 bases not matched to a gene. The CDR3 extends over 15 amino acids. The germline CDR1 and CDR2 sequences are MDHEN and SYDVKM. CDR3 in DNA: TGTGCCAGCAGTCCAACTAGCGGAAGCACCGGGGAGCTGTTTTTT. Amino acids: CASSPTSGSTGELFF.

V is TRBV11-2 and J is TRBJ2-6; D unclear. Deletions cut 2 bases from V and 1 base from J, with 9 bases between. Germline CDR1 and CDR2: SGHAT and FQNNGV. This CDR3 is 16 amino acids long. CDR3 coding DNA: TGTGCCAGCAGCTTATGGCGCTTATCTGGGGCCAACGTCCTGACTTTC. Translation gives CASSLWRLSGANVLTF.

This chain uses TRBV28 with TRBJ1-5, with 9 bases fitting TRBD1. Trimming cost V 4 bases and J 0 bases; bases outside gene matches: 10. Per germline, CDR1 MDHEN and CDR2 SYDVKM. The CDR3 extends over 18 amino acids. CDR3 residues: CASSSSGTGLYSNQPQHF. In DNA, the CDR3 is TGTGCCAGCAGTTCATCCGGGACAGGGCTGTATAGCAATCAGCCCCAGCATTTT.

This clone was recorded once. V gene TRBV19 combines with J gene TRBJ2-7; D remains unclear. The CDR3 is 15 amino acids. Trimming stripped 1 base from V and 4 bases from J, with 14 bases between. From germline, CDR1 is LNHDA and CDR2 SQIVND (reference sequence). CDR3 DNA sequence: TGTGCCAGTAGTATAGGGGCACTTCATGGGTACGAGCAGTACTTC. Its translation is CASSIGALHGYEQYF.

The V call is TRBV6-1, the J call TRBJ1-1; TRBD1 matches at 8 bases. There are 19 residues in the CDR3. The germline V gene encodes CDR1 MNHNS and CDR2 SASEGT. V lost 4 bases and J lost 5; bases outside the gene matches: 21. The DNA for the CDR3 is TGTGCCAGCAGTGTTCTCAGCAGCGGACAGGGAAGAGGGGGTACTGAAGCTTTCTTT. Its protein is CASSVLSSGQGRGGTEAFF.

The chain's CDR3 is CSVSRQAGYTF. CDR3 nucleotide sequence: TGCAGCGTAAGTCGACAGGCTGGCTACACCTTC. This chain joins TRBV29-1 and TRBJ1-2; maybe TRBD1 (6 bases). CDR1 and CDR2 (germline): SQVTM, ANQGSEA. CDR3 length: 11 residues. V lost 6 bases to trimming and J lost 7 bases, with 12 bases between them. Together with reference TRBV29-1 and TRBJ1-2, the CDR3 gives the full variable domain: SAVISQKPSRDICQRGTSLTIQCQVDSQVTMMFWYRQQPGQSLTLIATANQGSEATYESGFVIDKFPISRPNLTFSTLTVSNMSPEDSSIYLCSVSRQAGYTFGSGTRLTVV.

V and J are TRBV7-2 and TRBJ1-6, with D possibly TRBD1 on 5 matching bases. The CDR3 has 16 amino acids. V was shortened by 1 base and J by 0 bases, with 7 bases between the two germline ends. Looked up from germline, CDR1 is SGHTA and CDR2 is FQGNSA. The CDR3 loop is CASSLVGGSYNSPLHF. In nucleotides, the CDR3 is TGTGCCAGCAGCTTAGTCGGGGGCTCCTATAATTCACCCCTCCACTTT.